The 25 T cell receptor beta chains below all came from one sample that was sequenced in a study of HIV-infected children after antiretroviral therapy interruption. As to treatment: PENTA 11 planned treatment interruption arm or continuous ART arm. A 3' RACE protocol on RNA, with unique molecular identifiers, produced the TCR library. Using its own MiXCR run on the 3' RACE reads, TCRdb lists one record per CDR3 protein. The sample contains about 15,000 distinct CDR3 sequences, roughly 3.5% of which appear only once. The source material was CD45RA+ CD4+ T cells from PBMCs, sampled from a donor given antiretroviral therapy, either interrupted or continuous. Noted subset: naive CD4+ CD45RA+ CD45RO- T cells. Receptor source: a child aged 2-17 years with HIV.

The table lists this clonotype with many counts. The chain uses TRBV30 and TRBJ1-6; the match to TRBD1 covers 9 bases. Trimming cost V 5 bases and J 10 bases; bases outside gene matches: 9. CDR1 is GTSNPN, CDR2 SVGIG, per germline (reference sequence). This CDR3 region has 14 residues. As DNA, the CDR3 is TGTGCCTGGTCCTCGGACAGGGGATCGTCACCCCTCCACTTT. It yields the protein CAWSSDRGSSPLHF.

This clonotype was detected many times. This chain connects TRBV18 to TRBJ2-1; D is perhaps TRBD2 (5 bases). This CDR3 has 14 residues. Trimming left V 2 bases short and J 7 bases short, with 12 bases between. Germline V CDR1 and CDR2: KGHSH, LQKENI. The CDR3 coding sequence is TGTGCCAGCTCACCAACGGGAACAAGGAATGAGCAGTTCTTC. This sequence encodes CASSPTGTRNEQFF. Using reference TRBV18 and TRBJ2-1 for the parts outside the CDR3, the full variable domain is NAGVMQNPRHLVRRRGQEARLRCSPMKGHSHVYWYRQLPEEGLKFMVYLQKENIIDESGMPKERFSAEFPKEGPSILRIQQVVRGDSAAYFCASSPTGTRNEQFFGPGTRLTVL.

Many counts were recorded for this clonotype. The V gene is TRBV29-1, the J gene TRBJ2-5, with D unresolved. The germline CDR1 and CDR2 sequences are SQVTM and ANQGSEA. CDR3 length: 10 residues. V lost 4 bases and J 2 bases, leaving 2 bases between the germline ends. CDR3 in amino acids: CSVVQETQYF. The CDR3 region has the DNA TGCAGCGTTGTGCAAGAGACCCAGTACTTC. The complete variable domain, with remaining parts taken from reference TRBV29-1 and TRBJ2-5, reads SAVISQKPSRDICQRGTSLTIQCQVDSQVTMMFWYRQQPGQSLTLIATANQGSEATYESGFVIDKFPISRPNLTFSTLTVSNMSPEDSSIYLCSVVQETQYFGPGTRLLVL.

In this sample, this clonotype turned up many times. The chain combines TRBV7-7 with TRBJ2-3, with D maybe TRBD1 (6 bases). The CDR3 extends over 13 amino acids. Trimming pared 5 bases from V and 2 bases from J, leaving 8 bases between. CDR1 and CDR2 from the germline V gene are SSHAT and FNYEAQ (reference sequence). The CDR3 loop is CASSRDITDTQYF. CDR3 DNA: TGTGCCAGCAGCCGGGACATCACAGATACGCAGTATTTT. Combining the CDR3 with reference TRBV7-7 and TRBJ2-3 gives the whole variable domain GAGVSQSPRYKVTKRGQDVTLRCDPISSHATLYWYQQALGQGPEFLTYFNYEAQPDKSGLPSDRFSAERPEGSISTLTIQRTEQRDSAMYRCASSRDITDTQYFGPGTRLTVL.

In its sample, this clonotype was seen many times. At one end, the junction sequence differs from germline, possibly due to a read error. The chain couples TRBV6-6 to TRBJ2-5; maybe TRBD2 (7 bases). CDR1 and CDR2 from the germline V gene are MNHNY and SVGAGI (reference sequence). CDR3 size: 16 residues. CDR3 loop: CASGDATGGGQDTQYF. CDR3 in DNA: TGTGCCAGCGGTGATGCGACTGGGGGGGGCCAAGACACCCAGTACTTT.

This clonotype is large. This chain connects TRBV11-2 to TRBJ1-2; D is perhaps TRBD1 (5 bases). V dropped 5 bases and J dropped 5 bases, with 12 bases sitting between them. Germline values: CDR1 SGHAT, CDR2 FQNNGV. This CDR3 has 13 residues. This CDR3 is CASSLSGGYGYTF. CDR3 bases: TGTGCCAGCAGCCTATCCGGGGGGTATGGCTACACCTTC.

This clonotype was seen repeatedly, ten times or more. The V gene is TRBV5-1, the J gene TRBJ2-5; TRBD2 matches 9 bases. The junction had 2 bases not matched to a gene; V was cut back by 0 bases and J by 5 bases. Germline lookup yields CDR1 SGHRS and CDR2 YFSETQ. The CDR3 totals 14 residues. CDR3 DNA: TGCGCCAGCAGCTTGGGAGGGACTAGCGAGACCCAGTACTTC. Translated: CASSLGGTSETQYF.

Many counts were recorded for this clonotype. One junction end does not reproduce the germline sequence, and a read error may be involved. The chain recombines TRBV7-4 with TRBJ2-5; TRBD2 is a possible D gene (6 bases). The CDR3 runs to 14 residues. CDR1 and CDR2 from the germline V gene are SGHVT and SQSDAQ. CDR3 in amino acids: CASSFDWGEDTQYF. The CDR3 DNA sequence: TGTGCAAGCAGCTTCGACTGGGGGGAAGACACCCAGTACTTT. The full variable domain, with the rest looked up from reference TRBV7-4 and TRBJ2-5, is GAGVSQSPRYKVAKRGRDVALRCDSISGHVTLYWYRQTLGQGSEVLTYSQSDAQRDKSGRPSGRFSAERPERSVSTLKIQRTEQGDSAVYLCASSFDWGEDTQYFGPGTRLLVL.

In this sample, this clonotype turned up many times. The chain uses TRBV5-1 and TRBJ1-2; 7 nucleotides match TRBD1. Germline CDR1 reads SGHRS; CDR2 reads YFSETQ. Trimming at V came to 2 bases and at J to 4 bases, leaving 8 bases not matched to a gene. This CDR3 has 15 residues. For the CDR3, the DNA is TGCGCCAGCAGCTTTAGGGACAGCGCTGCCTATGGCTACACCTTC. Its translation is CASSFRDSAAYGYTF.

This clonotype was counted at least ten times. V is TRBV12-3 or TRBV12-4 and J is TRBJ2-1; 12 bases are a match to TRBD2. The V gene end was trimmed by 3 bases and the J gene end by 4 bases; junction bases not matched to a gene: 4. The CDR3 is made up of 16 amino acids. The CDR3 spells CASSLTSGGLYNEQFF. CDR3 DNA sequence: TGTGCCAGCAGTTTGACTAGCGGGGGCTTATACAATGAGCAGTTCTTC.

This clonotype has ten or more counts. J is TRBJ2-1 and V is TRBV14; 9 bases align to TRBD2. In germline, CDR1 is SGHDN, CDR2 FVKESK. The CDR3 is 15 amino acids. Losses at the gene ends were 4 bases for V and 7 bases for J; bases not matched to a gene: 8. CDR3 region: CASSRSGTSRNEQFF. For the CDR3, the DNA is TGTGCCAGCAGCCGATCCGGGACTAGCCGTAATGAGCAGTTCTTC.

This clonotype was observed at least ten times. V and J are TRBV20-1 and TRBJ1-2, with 12 bases fitting TRBD1. The CDR3 length is 18 residues. Germline CDR1 reads DFQATT; CDR2 reads SNEGSKA (reference sequence). Trimming removed 5 bases from V and 4 bases from J; junction bases left unmatched: 17. The CDR3 sequence is CSAGTPAGTGGKGYGYTF. The CDR3 bases are TGCAGTGCTGGGACACCGGCCGGGACAGGGGGCAAAGGCTATGGCTACACCTTC.

This clonotype was counted many times. The chain uses TRBV3-1 and TRBJ2-1; 8 bases agree with TRBD1. This CDR3 has 11 residues. V was clipped by 6 bases and J by 10 bases; unmatched bases: 2. Germline values: CDR1 LGHDT, CDR2 YNNKEL (reference sequence). The CDR3, as DNA: TGTGCCAGCAGAGACAGGGGCGAGCAGTTCTTC. Residues: CASRDRGEQFF.

This clonotype is labeled medium-sized. This sequence joins TRBV5-1 and TRBJ2-3; 8 nucleotides match TRBD2. CDR1 SGHRS and CDR2 YFSETQ come from the germline V gene. V lost 0 bases, J lost 2 bases, and 8 bases stayed unmatched. This CDR3 spans 17 amino acids. The CDR3 DNA reads TGCGCCAGCAGCTTGGCCCTTAGCGGGGTGACCACAGATACGCAGTATTTT. This codes for CASSLALSGVTTDTQYF.

This clonotype was counted many times. The chain couples TRBV10-3 to TRBJ2-7, with no clear D. This CDR3 spans 12 amino acids. Germline CDR1 and CDR2: ENHRY and SYGVKD. Deletions cut 8 bases from V and 0 bases from J, with 8 bases between. In nucleotides, the CDR3 is TGTGCCATCGGTTTGGCCTCCTACGAGCAGTACTTC. It encodes CAIGLASYEQYF.

This clonotype was detected many times. The chain combines TRBV10-3 with TRBJ1-3; no firm D call. The CDR3 is 13 residues long. Trimming took off 5 bases at V and 0 bases at J, with 5 bases between the two ends. Germline CDR1 ENHRY, CDR2 SYGVKD. DNA for the CDR3: TGTGCCATCAGTAACGTCTCTGGAAACACCATATATTTT. It encodes CAISNVSGNTIYF.

This clonotype was seen repeatedly, ten times or more. V and J are TRBV11-3 and TRBJ2-3; no definite D call. With 5 bases removed from V and 1 base from J, the gap between germline ends came to 13 bases. There are 15 residues in the CDR3. Germline values: CDR1 SGHNT, CDR2 YENEEA. The CDR3 protein is CASSPEDGRTDTQYF. The DNA of the CDR3 is TGTGCCAGCAGCCCAGAGGACGGCCGCACAGATACGCAGTATTTT.

This clonotype was seen repeatedly, ten times or more. The V call is TRBV18, the J call TRBJ1-1; possible D gene TRBD1, 5 bases. The CDR3 has 14 amino acids. Trimming removed 3 bases at V and 3 bases at J, with 11 bases between. The germline gives CDR1 KGHSH, CDR2 LQKENI. CDR3 loop: CASSPRAGDTEAFF. The CDR3 bases are TGTGCCAGCTCACCCAGGGCGGGGGACACTGAAGCTTTCTTT.

There are many counts of this clonotype. The rearrangement uses TRBV20-1 and TRBJ1-1; 7 bases match TRBD1. In germline, CDR1 is DFQATT, CDR2 SNEGSKA (reference sequence). The CDR3 is 14 residues long. The trim removed 3 bases at V and 3 bases at J, leaving 7 bases unmatched. In DNA, the CDR3 is TGCAGTGCTAGCCGCAGGGGGGAAGACACTGAAGCTTTCTTT. Amino acids: CSASRRGEDTEAFF.

This clonotype was seen ten or more times. The gene calls are TRBV14 and TRBJ2-7; D is uncertain. CDR3 length equals 15 residues. Germline CDR1 is SGHDN and CDR2 is FVKESK. V was trimmed by 0 bases and J by 5 bases, leaving 14 bases between them. The CDR3 region is CASSQDRMKADEQYF. In DNA, the CDR3 is TGTGCCAGCAGCCAAGATCGAATGAAAGCCGACGAGCAGTACTTC.

This clonotype was counted many times. The V call is TRBV6-1, the J call TRBJ1-1, with 7 positions matching TRBD1. This CDR3 has 16 amino acids. Trimming at V came to 4 bases and at J to 0 bases, leaving 8 bases not matched to a gene. Germline CDR1 MNHNS, CDR2 SASEGT. In DNA, the CDR3 is TGTGCCAGCAGTGCCGGCAGGGGGTCAATGAACACTGAAGCTTTCTTT. Encoded protein: CASSAGRGSMNTEAFF.

This clonotype was recorded at least ten times. The V gene is TRBV7-3, the J gene TRBJ2-3; D perhaps matches TRBD2 (5 bases). Germline V gene data show CDR1 as SGHTA and CDR2 as FQGTGA. This CDR3 is built from 16 residues. The V end lost 5 bases, the J end lost 1 base, and 16 bases lay between the germline ends. CDR3 nucleotide sequence: TGTGCCAGCAGCCGCGAAAGACTACCGCGCACAGATACGCAGTATTTT. This translates into CASSRERLPRTDTQYF.

Ten or more counts support this clonotype. The rearrangement links TRBV5-6 to TRBJ2-7; D is possibly TRBD2 (5 bases). Germline loops: CDR1 SGHDT, CDR2 YYEEEE. V was trimmed by 1 base and J by 1 base, leaving 15 bases between them. CDR3 size: 16 residues. CDR3 residues: CASSLWSSTRSYEQYF. The DNA of the CDR3 is TGTGCCAGCAGCTTGTGGAGCAGTACTAGATCCTACGAGCAGTACTTC.

In this sample, this clonotype turned up a few times. This rearrangement joins TRBV11-3 to TRBJ2-7; TRBD1 matches at 9 bases. V dropped 5 bases and J dropped 4; count of bases not matched to a gene: 6. The CDR3 is 14 residues long. CDR1 and CDR2 (germline): SGHNT, YENEEA. CDR3 DNA: TGTGCCAGCAGCCGGACAGGGGACAGGTACGAGCAGTACTTC. Translation: CASSRTGDRYEQYF.

This clonotype occurred many times. The chain has TRBV28 and TRBJ1-1; weak D call: TRBD1 (5 bases). V shed 7 bases and J shed 1 base, with 10 bases lying between them. The CDR3 loop spans 13 amino acids. Germline lookup yields CDR1 MDHEN and CDR2 SYDVKM. The CDR3 bases are TGTGCCAGCAAGGGACGGCAGAACACTGAAGCTTTCTTT. Its translation is CASKGRQNTEAFF. Full variable domain (remainder filled in from reference TRBV28 and TRBJ1-1): DVKVTQSSRYLVKRTGEKVFLECVQDMDHENMFWYRQDPGLGLRLIYFSYDVKMKEKGDIPEGYSVSREKKERFSLILESASTNQTSMYLCASKGRQNTEAFFGQGTRLTVV.